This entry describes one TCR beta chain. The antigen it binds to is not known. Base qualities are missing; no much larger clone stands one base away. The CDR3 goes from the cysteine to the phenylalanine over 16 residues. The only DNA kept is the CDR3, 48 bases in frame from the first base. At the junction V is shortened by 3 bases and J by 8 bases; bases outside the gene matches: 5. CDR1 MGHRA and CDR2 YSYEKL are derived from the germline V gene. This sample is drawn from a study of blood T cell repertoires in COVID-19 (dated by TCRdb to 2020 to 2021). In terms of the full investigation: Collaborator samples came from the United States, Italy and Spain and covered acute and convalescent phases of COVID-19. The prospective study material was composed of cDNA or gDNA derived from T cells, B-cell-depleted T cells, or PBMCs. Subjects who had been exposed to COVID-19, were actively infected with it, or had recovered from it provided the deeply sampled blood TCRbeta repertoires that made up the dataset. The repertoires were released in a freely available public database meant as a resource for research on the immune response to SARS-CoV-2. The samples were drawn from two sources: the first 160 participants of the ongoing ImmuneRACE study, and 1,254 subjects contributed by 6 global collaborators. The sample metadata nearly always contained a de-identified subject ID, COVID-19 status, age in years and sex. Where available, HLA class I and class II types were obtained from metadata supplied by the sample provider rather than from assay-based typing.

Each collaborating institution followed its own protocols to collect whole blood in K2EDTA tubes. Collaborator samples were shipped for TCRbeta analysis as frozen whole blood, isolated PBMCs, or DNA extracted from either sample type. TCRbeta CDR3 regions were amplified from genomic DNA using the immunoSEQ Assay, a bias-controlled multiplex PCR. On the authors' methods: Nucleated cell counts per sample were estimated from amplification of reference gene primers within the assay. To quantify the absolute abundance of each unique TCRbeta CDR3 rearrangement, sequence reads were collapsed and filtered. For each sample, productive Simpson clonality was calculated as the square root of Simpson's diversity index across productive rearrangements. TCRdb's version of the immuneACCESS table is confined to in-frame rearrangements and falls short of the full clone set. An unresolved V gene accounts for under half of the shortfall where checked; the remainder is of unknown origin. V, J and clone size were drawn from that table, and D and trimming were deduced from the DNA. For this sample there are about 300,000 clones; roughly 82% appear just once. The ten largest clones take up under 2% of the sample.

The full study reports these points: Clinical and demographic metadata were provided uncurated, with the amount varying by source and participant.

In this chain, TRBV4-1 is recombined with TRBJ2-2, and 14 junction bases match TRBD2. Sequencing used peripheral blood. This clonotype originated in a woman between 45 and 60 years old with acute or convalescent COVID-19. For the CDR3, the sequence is CASSHVGTSGSGELFF. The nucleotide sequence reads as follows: TGCGCCAGCAGCCATGTCGGGACTAGCGGGAGTGGGGAGCTGTTTTTT.